The 2 T cell receptor beta chains in this list originate from one sample, sequenced in a study of T cell changes during pregnancy in multiple sclerosis. Libraries were prepared by immunoSEQ multiplex PCR; TCRdb keeps only in-frame clonotypes and omits some of them. The table records roughly 51,000 clones, 94% of them present only once. The sequencing used CD8+ T cells from peripheral blood mononuclear cells, collected before pregnancy. These receptors were taken from a female donor with multiple sclerosis, enrolled in a pregnancy study.

In this sample, this clone turned up once. The chain uses TRBV5-1 and TRBJ2-7; possibly TRBD1 for D (6 bases). The CDR3 covers 13 residues. Germline CDR1 and CDR2: SGHRS and YFSETQ. V was pared by 0 bases and J by 4 bases, with 8 bases between. The CDR3 nucleotides read TGCGCCAGCAGCTTGGATGGACAGTACGAGCAGTACTTC. Translated, it gives CASSLDGQYEQYF.

The V and J genes are TRBV5-1 and TRBJ2-5; D gene uncertain. From germline, CDR1 is SGHRS and CDR2 YFSETQ. The CDR3 has 14 amino acids. V lost 4 bases and J lost 0, with 10 bases in between. CDR3 protein: CASSEEYNQETQYF. The CDR3 DNA sequence: TGCGCCAGCAGCGAGGAGTACAACCAAGAGACCCAGTACTTC.